The rows below give T cell receptor beta chains drawn from one sample of a study of human T cells and chemical hapten exposure. Each CDR3 protein gets one entry after TCRdb re-called the RACE reads with MiXCR. The table has 75,000 to 95,000 distinct CDR3 sequences, approximately 11% seen once. Sequenced material: whole blood, taken in connection with sensitization to the hapten diphenylcyclopropenone (DPC). The receptors derive from a man in his forties or fifties with alopecia areata. Some clones in this sample may be carry-over from other donors' samples. Each CDR3 is given with its conserved first and last residue. Fields, in order: V gene, D gene, J gene, clone size, CDR3 DNA, CDR3 protein. A D gene is named only where the DNA matches it firmly. Part of the rows lack a size; the others show once, few, many or a class for expanded clones.

v_gene: TRBV10-3; d_gene: TRBD1; j_gene: TRBJ2-3; abundance: few; CDR3nt: TGTGCCACAAAGGGGCGCACAGGGGAAGGGGTCACAGATACGCAGTATTTT; CDR3aa: CATKGRTGEGVTDTQYF
v_gene: TRBV19; d_gene: NA; j_gene: TRBJ1-5; abundance: many; CDR3nt: TGTGCCAGTAGTGCCCTCAGGGATAGCAATCAGCCCCAGCATTTT; CDR3aa: CASSALRDSNQPQHF
v_gene: TRBV19; d_gene: NA; j_gene: TRBJ1-5; abundance: few; CDR3nt: TGTGCCAGTAAGCTATACGGACCGGGGAGCAATCAGCCCCAGCATTTT; CDR3aa: CASKLYGPGSNQPQHF
v_gene: TRBV7-2; d_gene: NA; j_gene: TRBJ1-1; abundance: NA; CDR3nt: TGTGCCAGCAGCGCCGGGCAGTTTGAAGCTTTCTTT; CDR3aa: CASSAGQFEAFF
v_gene: TRBV5-1; d_gene: NA; j_gene: TRBJ1-1; abundance: many; CDR3nt: TGCGCCAGCAGCTCCGCCCGGGGCACTGAAGCTTTCTTT; CDR3aa: CASSSARGTEAFF
v_gene: TRBV7-9; d_gene: NA; j_gene: TRBJ1-1; abundance: NA; CDR3nt: TGTGCCAGCAGCTTCTCGGAGGGCACTGAAGCTTTCTTT; CDR3aa: CASSFSEGTEAFF
v_gene: TRBV29-1; d_gene: NA; j_gene: TRBJ1-1; abundance: NA; CDR3nt: TGCAGCGTTGAATTACAGGGTGATCGGACTGAAGCTTTCTTT; CDR3aa: CSVELQGDRTEAFF
v_gene: TRBV29-1; d_gene: NA; j_gene: TRBJ2-1; abundance: many; CDR3nt: TGCAGCTCAAACGTACAGGGAATTGGGAATGAGCAGTTCTTC; CDR3aa: CSSNVQGIGNEQFF
v_gene: TRBV7-2; d_gene: NA; j_gene: TRBJ1-5; abundance: NA; CDR3nt: TGTGCCAGCAGCCCCCTGGGGCGTTATAGCAATCAGCCCCAGCATTTT; CDR3aa: CASSPLGRYSNQPQHF
v_gene: TRBV9; d_gene: NA; j_gene: TRBJ1-1; abundance: few; CDR3nt: TGTGCCAGCAGCGCCCTGGGTGGGGGTGGAGGACGCGGGAACACTGAAGCTTTCTTT; CDR3aa: CASSALGGGGGRGNTEAFF
v_gene: TRBV5-1; d_gene: NA; j_gene: TRBJ2-7; abundance: few; CDR3nt: TGCGCCAGCAGCGCGGGACAGTCGGAAGTTGAGCAGTACTTC; CDR3aa: CASSAGQSEVEQYF
v_gene: TRBV15; d_gene: TRBD1; j_gene: TRBJ2-5; abundance: NA; CDR3nt: TGTGCCACCAGCTGGGGACAGGGGTTGGAGACCCAGTACTTC; CDR3aa: CATSWGQGLETQYF
v_gene: TRBV27; d_gene: NA; j_gene: TRBJ2-2; abundance: many; CDR3nt: TGTGCCAGCAGTTTATTTTGGGCGAACACCGGGGAGCTGTTTTTT; CDR3aa: CASSLFWANTGELFF
v_gene: TRBV12-3/TRBV12-4; d_gene: NA; j_gene: TRBJ2-2; abundance: NA; CDR3nt: TGTGCCAGCAGGACGAAATTGAACACCGGGGAGCTGTTTTTT; CDR3aa: CASRTKLNTGELFF
v_gene: TRBV5-1; d_gene: TRBD2; j_gene: TRBJ2-3; abundance: NA; CDR3nt: TGCGCCAGCAGCTTGCAGGCAAGACGACTAGCGGGAGGGGTAGATACGCAGTATTTT; CDR3aa: CASSLQARRLAGGVDTQYF
v_gene: TRBV18; d_gene: TRBD1; j_gene: TRBJ2-2; abundance: many; CDR3nt: TGTGCCAGCTCAGGACAGGGGGCGGACACCGGGGAGCTGTTTTTT; CDR3aa: CASSGQGADTGELFF
v_gene: TRBV20-1; d_gene: TRBD1; j_gene: TRBJ1-5; abundance: few; CDR3nt: TGCAGTGCGCGGACAGGGGATAATCAGCCCCAGCATTTT; CDR3aa: CSARTGDNQPQHF
v_gene: TRBV20-1; d_gene: NA; j_gene: TRBJ1-1; abundance: NA; CDR3nt: TGCAGTGCTAGGGCGGCGGAAATGAACACTGAAGCTTTCTTT; CDR3aa: CSARAAEMNTEAFF
v_gene: TRBV19; d_gene: NA; j_gene: TRBJ1-2; abundance: many; CDR3nt: TGTGCCAGTAGGAACCGAAGGGGTAAAACAGGCGACTATGGCTACACCTTC; CDR3aa: CASRNRRGKTGDYGYTF
v_gene: TRBV24-1; d_gene: NA; j_gene: TRBJ1-5; abundance: NA; CDR3nt: TGTGCCACCAGTGATCCCCGGGACCGCAATCAGCCCCAGCATTTT; CDR3aa: CATSDPRDRNQPQHF
v_gene: TRBV7-9; d_gene: NA; j_gene: TRBJ1-6; abundance: NA; CDR3nt: TGTGCCAGCAGCCCCCGGGGTGAAGTATCCTCACCCCTCCACTTT; CDR3aa: CASSPRGEVSSPLHF
v_gene: TRBV10-3; d_gene: TRBD2; j_gene: TRBJ2-1; abundance: NA; CDR3nt: TGTGCCATCAAATCGGGACTAGCGGGGGGAGACGACCTCAATGAGCAGTTCTTC; CDR3aa: CAIKSGLAGGDDLNEQFF
v_gene: TRBV7-6; d_gene: TRBD2; j_gene: TRBJ2-5; abundance: NA; CDR3nt: TGTGCCAGCAGCTTAGGTGGTAGCGGGAGACAAGAGACCCAGTACTTC; CDR3aa: CASSLGGSGRQETQYF
v_gene: TRBV20-1; d_gene: TRBD2; j_gene: TRBJ2-7; abundance: many; CDR3nt: TGCAGTGCCGTACTAGCGGGACGTCCCTACGAGCAGTACTTC; CDR3aa: CSAVLAGRPYEQYF
v_gene: TRBV18; d_gene: TRBD1; j_gene: TRBJ2-2; abundance: NA; CDR3nt: TGTGCCAGCTCACCACGAGACAGGGGAATCACCGGGGAGCTGTTTTTT; CDR3aa: CASSPRDRGITGELFF
v_gene: TRBV12-3/TRBV12-4; d_gene: NA; j_gene: TRBJ1-3; abundance: NA; CDR3nt: TGTGCCAGCAGTTCCCGGACAGCCTTTAGTCGTGGAAACACCATATATTTT; CDR3aa: CASSSRTAFSRGNTIYF
v_gene: TRBV4-3; d_gene: NA; j_gene: TRBJ1-1; abundance: few; CDR3nt: TGCGCCAGCAGCCGGTCCTGGGGGGGAGATACTGAAGCTTTCTTT; CDR3aa: CASSRSWGGDTEAFF
v_gene: TRBV6-6; d_gene: NA; j_gene: TRBJ2-7; abundance: few; CDR3nt: TGTGCCAGCAGTTATTGGGAATCCTACGAGCAGTACTTC; CDR3aa: CASSYWESYEQYF
v_gene: TRBV30; d_gene: NA; j_gene: TRBJ1-4; abundance: NA; CDR3nt: TGTGCCTGGAGTGTAGGGGAGTCAACTAATGAAAAACTGTTTTTT; CDR3aa: CAWSVGESTNEKLFF
v_gene: TRBV7-2; d_gene: NA; j_gene: TRBJ1-5; abundance: few; CDR3nt: TGTGCCAGCAGCGGGCGGGGAGGGGTTCAGCCCCAGCATTTT; CDR3aa: CASSGRGGVQPQHF
v_gene: TRBV9; d_gene: NA; j_gene: TRBJ2-1; abundance: NA; CDR3nt: TGTGCCAGCAGCGTAGTTCTCGGCGGGTCCAATGAGCAGTTCTTC; CDR3aa: CASSVVLGGSNEQFF
v_gene: TRBV3-1; d_gene: TRBD2; j_gene: TRBJ2-5; abundance: NA; CDR3nt: TGTGCCAGCAGCCAAGATGGGCTAGCGGGAGAGACCCAGTACTTC; CDR3aa: CASSQDGLAGETQYF
v_gene: TRBV6-5; d_gene: TRBD1; j_gene: TRBJ1-1; abundance: few; CDR3nt: TGTGCCAGCAGTTCCGGACAGGGGAACGCTGAAGCTTTCTTT; CDR3aa: CASSSGQGNAEAFF
v_gene: TRBV5-4; d_gene: NA; j_gene: TRBJ1-1; abundance: many; CDR3nt: TGTGCCAGCAGCCTGACCGACAACTACATGAACACTGAAGCTTTCTTT; CDR3aa: CASSLTDNYMNTEAFF
v_gene: TRBV10-3; d_gene: TRBD2; j_gene: TRBJ2-7; abundance: NA; CDR3nt: TGTGCCATCAGAGGGGCTAGCGGGAGTAACCACGAGCAGTACTTC; CDR3aa: CAIRGASGSNHEQYF
v_gene: TRBV19; d_gene: TRBD1; j_gene: TRBJ1-2; abundance: NA; CDR3nt: TGTGCCAGTAGTATATCGGGACAGGGAGCGAAATATGGCTACACCTTC; CDR3aa: CASSISGQGAKYGYTF
v_gene: TRBV10-2; d_gene: TRBD2; j_gene: TRBJ2-3; abundance: few; CDR3nt: TGCGCCAGCAGGGGACTAGCGGGTTTCACAGATACGCAGTATTTT; CDR3aa: CASRGLAGFTDTQYF
v_gene: TRBV28; d_gene: NA; j_gene: TRBJ2-7; abundance: NA; CDR3nt: TGTGCCAGCAGTTTAAGGGGGAAAGGCTACGAGCAGTACTTC; CDR3aa: CASSLRGKGYEQYF
v_gene: TRBV6-5; d_gene: NA; j_gene: TRBJ1-1; abundance: few; CDR3nt: TGTGCCAGCAGTAAACATAGCTTGAACACTGAAGCTTTCTTT; CDR3aa: CASSKHSLNTEAFF
v_gene: TRBV5-6; d_gene: TRBD2; j_gene: TRBJ2-3; abundance: NA; CDR3nt: TGTGCCAGCAGCGCCACTAGCGGGCAATTCACAGATACGCAGTATTTT; CDR3aa: CASSATSGQFTDTQYF